This TCR beta chain originates from a study of blood T cell repertoires in COVID-19. Some clones are missing from TCRdb's copy, which holds only in-frame ones; the method was immunoSEQ multiplex PCR. The repertoire holds under 400,000 clones, with around 91% as singletons. This clone was counted only a few times. V was shortened by 5 bases and J by 1 base, with 13 bases between the two germline ends. The CDR3 totals 15 residues. Germline V gene data show CDR1 as KGHDR and CDR2 as SFDVKD. The sample was peripheral blood. This sequence originates from a man younger than 30 with active or convalescent COVID-19. V gene TRBV24-1 combines with J gene TRBJ2-5; D might be TRBD2 (5 bases). The CDR3 DNA sequence: TGTGCCACCAGTGGAGACGGGCGGGCCCAAGAGACCCAGTACTTC. Its protein is CATSGDGRAQETQYF.